Below, one TCR beta chain is given with its context. This entry belongs to a study of blood T cell repertoires in COVID-19. Turning to the study itself: Some COVID-19 samples were acute and others convalescent; all came from the United States, Italy and Spain. The analysed material was cDNA or gDNA that came from T cells, B-cell-depleted T cells, or PBMCs.

Original processing notes: Quantification of nucleated cells was approximated via reference gene primer amplification. The table came from immunoSEQ multiplex PCR; TCRdb's copy has only in-frame clones and leaves some out. V, J and clone size derive from that table, while D and trimming were established from the DNA sequence. This sample has 220,000 or so clones, with 70% to 85% found just once. This TCR derives from a woman over 75 with acute or convalescent COVID-19. The sample taken for sequencing was peripheral blood.

CDR3 coding DNA: TGTGCCAGCAGCCTAATAGCGGGAGTCGAGACCCAGTACTTC. Translation gives CASSLIAGVETQYF. The chain links TRBV7-3 to TRBJ2-5; 9 bases align to TRBD2. The CDR3 is made up of 14 amino acids. Losses at the gene ends were 5 bases for V and 5 bases for J; bases not matched to a gene: 6. The germline V gene has CDR1 SGHTA and CDR2 FQGTGA.